This T cell receptor beta chain was observed in a study of Ad26.COV2.S vaccination and SARS-CoV-2 variants (dated by TCRdb to about 2021). Background on the whole study: Vaccine-arm donors were drawn from COV1001, a multicentre, randomized, double-blind, placebo-controlled phase I-IIa trial of Ad26.COV2.S in healthy adults. Ad26.COV2.S was administered intramuscularly at a dose of 5x10^10 or 1x10^11 viral particles, either as one shot or as two shots given 56 days apart. Trial participants were randomized into five groups of five: low-dose or high-dose Ad26.COV2.S given once or twice, or placebo on both occasions. The specificity and breadth of SARS-CoV-2-reactive T cell receptors after Ad26.COV2.S vaccination were assessed by TCRbeta repertoire sequencing. Blinding of investigators to trial group allocation was maintained during experiments and outcome assessment. The TCR-sequenced set comprised around 30 samples: about 19 Ad26.COV2.S vaccine recipients, 5 placebo recipients and 8 SARS-CoV-2 convalescent individuals.

The sample's treatment or condition label, in plain terms: 19 received Ad26.COV2.S at low or high dose, single or two shots; 5 received placebo; per-sample allocation not given. Repertoires of vaccine and placebo recipients were sequenced from samples taken on day 63 after the first injection. Between 29 July and 7 August 2020, Cohort 1b enrolled about 27 adults aged 18-55 years at one site in Boston, USA. Ad26.COV2.S was a replication-incompetent adenovirus type 26 vector expressing a prefusion-stabilized SARS-CoV-2 spike protein from the original Wuhan strain. With respect to this clone: It has no known antigen specificity. Base qualities are not at hand, and no much larger clone is one base apart.

As encoded in the germline V gene, CDR1 is KGHSH while CDR2 is LQKENI. Measured from the cysteine to the phenylalanine, the CDR3 is 15 residues long. The read is trimmed to its CDR3 DNA, 45 bases read in frame from base 1. V ends up 2 bases short and J 4 bases short, with an unmatched junction base count of 4. The immunoSEQ Assay was used to sequence TCRbeta CDR3 regions. After extraction, genomic DNA underwent amplification by bias-controlled multiplex PCR, followed by high-throughput sequencing. The published analysis was carried out like this. To quantify the absolute abundance of every unique TCRbeta CDR3 region, sequences were collapsed and filtered. T cell fraction was estimated by normalization of TCRbeta template counts to usable DNA, with usable DNA being measured through amplification of reference genes present in all nucleated cells. Repertoire TCRs were annotated as SARS-CoV-2-specific by exact matching of V gene, CDR3 amino acid sequence and J gene to a known reactive TCR set. The reference SARS-CoV-2 TCR set came from MIRA and was filtered for enrichment in COVID-19-positive ImmuneCODE repertoires, removing public or cross-reactive TCRs. Drawing on the MIRA antigens, annotated TCRs were analysed further at the level of specific ORF or position within ORF. Depth was the summed frequency of annotated unique rearrangements, while breadth was defined as annotated unique rearrangements over total unique productive rearrangements. Two-sided Wilcoxon rank-sum tests were used to compare TCR breadth between groups. As stored in TCRdb, this immuneACCESS dataset retains in-frame rearrangements with V and J assigned. A fraction of the clones does not appear; measured against another copy, unresolved V genes explain less than half of the discrepancy, and the remainder lacks a known reason. That table gives V, J and clone size, and the DNA gave D and trimming. This sample is represented by roughly 450,000 clones; around 90% of them were singletons. Approximately 12% of the sample goes to the ten largest clones.

The paper as a whole reports these results and caveats: Vaccine and placebo recipients had comparable non-spike TCR breadth, which fits with the vaccine containing only spike. The authors noted that the TCR breadth and depth analyses may have underestimated total T cell responses. Higher spike-specific TCR breadth was observed in Ad26.COV2.S recipients than in placebo recipients (P = 0.0014). The study was not powered to compare responses between vaccine doses or regimens. After vaccination, substantial breadth of spike-specific CD8+ and CD4+ T cell responses was reported.

The sequence joins TRBV18 to TRBJ2-1; TRBD2 fits 8 bases in the junction. The sample was peripheral blood, taken in a trial of Ad26.COV2.S vaccine versus placebo. The sequence was obtained from a person between 18 and 65 years old who received the Ad26.COV2.S COVID-19 vaccine or a placebo. The CDR3 protein sequence reads: CASSPSGTSYNEQFF. In nucleotides, the sequence is TGTGCCAGCTCACCATCCGGGACTAGTTACAATGAGCAGTTCTTC. Full variable domain (CDR3 extended with the reference TRBV18 and TRBJ2-1 proteins): NAGVMQNPRHLVRRRGQEARLRCSPMKGHSHVYWYRQLPEEGLKFMVYLQKENIIDESGMPKERFSAEFPKEGPSILRIQQVVRGDSAAYFCASSPSGTSYNEQFFGPGTRLTVL.